A selection of T cell receptor beta chains follows, all from one sample in a study of blood T cell repertoires in COVID-19. Libraries were prepared by immunoSEQ multiplex PCR; TCRdb keeps only in-frame clonotypes and omits some of them. Seen here are some 390,000 clones, approximately 90% observed once, and the top ten hold 0.95% to 1.2%. The material sequenced was PBMCs or T cells enriched from blood (not recorded which). These receptors all come from a man aged 30 to 39 who had recovered from COVID-19. The CDR3 runs from the conserved cysteine through the conserved F or W. The D gene is left open where the match is weak. Clone size appears in some rows only: once, few, many, or a class for an expanded clone.

j_call | clone_size | v_call | d_call | cdr3_aa | cdr3_nt
TRBJ1-1 | - | TRBV4-1 | - | CASSLRQANTEAFF | TGCGCCAGCAGCCTTCGACAGGCGAACACTGAAGCTTTCTTT
TRBJ2-3 | - | TRBV28 | TRBD2 | CASIAGGRADTQYF | TGTGCCAGCATTGCGGGAGGGCGGGCAGATACGCAGTATTTT
TRBJ2-1 | - | TRBV23-1 | TRBD2 | CASSQWPETSGSLREQFF | TGCGCCAGCAGTCAATGGCCCGAGACTAGCGGGAGTCTTAGGGAGCAGTTCTTC
TRBJ1-5 | - | TRBV28 | - | CASTFITGNQPQHF | TGTGCCAGCACCTTTATCACAGGGAATCAGCCCCAGCATTTT
TRBJ1-1 | - | TRBV11-2 | TRBD1 | CASSPRGTEAFF | TGTGCCAGCAGCCCCAGGGGGACTGAAGCTTTCTTT
TRBJ1-1 | many | TRBV5-1 | TRBD1 | CASRDSYMNTEAFF | TGCGCCAGCCGGGACAGCTATATGAACACTGAAGCTTTCTTT
TRBJ2-7 | - | TRBV28 | TRBD2 | CASSLSPGLAEEGYEQYF | TGTGCCAGCAGTTTGTCGCCGGGACTAGCGGAGGAGGGGTACGAGCAGTACTTC
TRBJ2-3 | - | TRBV29-1 | - | CSVEDRYSPDTQYF | TGCAGCGTTGAAGATCGCTACTCTCCAGATACGCAGTATTTT
TRBJ2-7 | - | TRBV15 | - | CATSRGPGSYEQYF | TGTGCCACCAGCAGAGGTCCGGGAAGCTACGAGCAGTACTTC
TRBJ1-4 | - | TRBV27 | TRBD1 | CASSSGQVGNEKLFF | TGTGCCAGCAGTTCGGGACAGGTGGGGAATGAAAAACTGTTTTTT
TRBJ1-2 | - | TRBV6-1 | - | CASSEAGASYGYTF | TGTGCCAGCAGTGAAGCGGGGGCTTCGTATGGCTACACCTTC
TRBJ1-1 | - | TRBV19 | TRBD1 | CASSGETGYTEAFF | TGTGCCAGTAGTGGCGAGACAGGGTACACTGAAGCTTTCTTT
TRBJ1-2 | - | TRBV6-5 | - | CASRLRQMLYGYTF | TGTGCCAGCAGACTTAGACAGATGCTCTATGGCTACACCTTC
TRBJ1-1 | - | TRBV5-1 | - | CASSPDSNTEAFF | TGCGCCAGCAGCCCCGACAGTAACACTGAAGCTTTCTTT
TRBJ2-1 | - | TRBV7-2 | - | CASHSWGLIRNEQFF | TGTGCCAGCCACTCATGGGGACTTATCCGCAATGAGCAGTTCTTC
TRBJ1-2 | - | TRBV19 | - | CASSIAWTATSGYTF | TGTGCCAGTAGTATTGCATGGACGGCTACTAGTGGCTACACCTTC
TRBJ1-1 | - | TRBV7-2 | - | CASKRQNTEAFF | TGTGCCAGCAAACGACAGAACACTGAAGCTTTCTTT
TRBJ2-7 | - | TRBV18 | TRBD2 | CASSSSTSGVYEQYF | TGTGCCAGCTCATCCTCGACTAGCGGGGTATACGAGCAGTACTTC
TRBJ2-6 | - | TRBV28 | - | CASSTKAPTGGSSGANVLTF | TGTGCCAGCAGCACTAAAGCGCCGACAGGCGGGAGCTCTGGGGCCAACGTCCTGACTTTC
TRBJ2-5 | - | TRBV28 | - | CASRTGRQETQYF | TGTGCCAGCAGGACCGGGAGACAAGAGACCCAGTACTTC
TRBJ2-1 | - | TRBV29-1 | TRBD1 | CSGMTGWTYNEQFF | TGCAGCGGGATGACAGGGTGGACCTACAATGAGCAGTTCTTC
TRBJ2-7 | - | TRBV19 | TRBD1 | CASSLFGVGGNYEQYF | TGTGCCAGTAGTTTGTTCGGGGTAGGGGGCAACTACGAGCAGTACTTC
TRBJ1-2 | - | TRBV18 | TRBD1 | CASTPDRSISGYTF | TGTGCCAGCACGCCGGACAGGAGCATTAGTGGCTACACCTTC
TRBJ2-1 | - | TRBV7-2 | TRBD2 | CASSLLLAGGPYNEQFF | TGTGCCAGCAGCTTGCTACTAGCGGGAGGGCCCTACAATGAGCAGTTCTTC
TRBJ2-2 | - | TRBV19 | - | CASSTRAGELFF | TGTGCCAGTAGTACCAGGGCCGGGGAGCTGTTTTTT
TRBJ1-4 | once | TRBV18 | - | CASSIGSATNEKLFF | TGTGCCAGCTCAATTGGCAGCGCAACTAATGAAAAACTGTTTTTT
TRBJ1-1 | - | TRBV6-5 | - | CASSYAAGSLNTEAFF | TGTGCCAGCAGTTACGCGGCAGGGTCCCTTAACACTGAAGCTTTCTTT
TRBJ1-6 | once | TRBV28 | TRBD1 | CASGGTGIGSPLHF | TGTGCCAGCGGTGGGACAGGCATAGGCTCACCCCTCCACTTT
TRBJ2-7 | - | TRBV5-4 | TRBD2 | CAGGLAGGYEQYF | TGTGCCGGGGGACTAGCGGGAGGTTACGAGCAGTACTTC
TRBJ2-3 | - | TRBV5-1 | TRBD2 | CASSGAAGAGTDTQYF | TGCGCCAGCAGCGGGGCAGCGGGAGCAGGCACAGATACGCAGTATTTT
TRBJ2-1 | - | TRBV2 | - | CASSEVSGTYNEQFF | TGTGCCAGCAGTGAGGTTAGCGGCACCTACAATGAGCAGTTCTTC
TRBJ2-5 | - | TRBV7-2 | TRBD1 | CASSPGQGRGETQYF | TGTGCCAGCAGTCCAGGACAGGGTAGGGGGGAGACCCAGTACTTC
TRBJ2-2 | - | TRBV28 | TRBD2 | CASSLGRLAGVGTGELFF | TGTGCCAGCAGTTTAGGGCGACTAGCGGGAGTGGGGACCGGGGAGCTGTTTTTT
TRBJ2-7 | - | TRBV9 | - | CASSVEGGTYEQYF | TGTGCCAGCAGCGTAGAAGGCGGAACCTACGAGCAGTACTTC
TRBJ1-1 | - | TRBV2 | - | CASTPGRSNTEAFF | TGTGCCAGCACCCCAGGGCGGTCGAACACTGAAGCTTTCTTT
TRBJ2-7 | - | TRBV9 | - | CASSPAGGNYEQYF | TGTGCCAGCAGCCCCGCGGGCGGGAACTACGAGCAGTACTTC
TRBJ2-7 | - | TRBV5-6 | - | CASSLGGDTYEQYF | TGTGCCAGCAGCTTGGGGGGAGATACCTACGAGCAGTACTTC
TRBJ1-1 | few | TRBV19 | - | CASSIGGSEAFF | TGTGCCAGTAGTATAGGGGGCTCTGAAGCTTTCTTT
TRBJ2-1 | - | TRBV5-6 | - | CASSLRRNNEQFF | TGTGCCAGCAGCTTGCGGAGGAACAATGAGCAGTTCTTC
TRBJ2-5 | - | TRBV11-2 | - | CASSPLPGVTQYF | TGTGCCAGCAGTCCCCTCCCGGGGGTGACCCAGTACTTC
TRBJ2-1 | - | TRBV3-1/TRBV3-2 | TRBD2 | CASSQDGVSGRAGNEQFF | TGTGCCAGCAGCCAAGATGGGGTAAGCGGGAGGGCCGGGAATGAGCAGTTCTTC
TRBJ2-3 | - | TRBV24-1 | TRBD2 | CATSDPSGSSTDTQYF | TGTGCCACCAGTGACCCTAGCGGGAGTAGCACAGATACGCAGTATTTT
TRBJ2-7 | - | TRBV13 | TRBD2 | CASSASTSGDTYEQYF | TGTGCCAGCAGCGCAAGCACTAGCGGGGATACATACGAGCAGTACTTC
TRBJ2-7 | - | TRBV11-2 | TRBD1 | CASSLSQGVYEQYF | TGTGCCAGCAGCTTAAGTCAGGGGGTTTACGAGCAGTACTTC
TRBJ2-7 | - | TRBV11-2 | TRBD2 | CAGGTSGRGEQYF | TGTGCCGGTGGGACTAGCGGGAGAGGTGAGCAGTACTTC
TRBJ2-2 | - | TRBV27 | TRBD2 | CASTLAGGMGELFF | TGTGCCAGCACCTTAGCGGGAGGGATGGGGGAGCTGTTTTTT
TRBJ2-7 | - | TRBV12-3/TRBV12-4 | - | CASSTTGYDEQYF | TGTGCCAGCAGTACCACAGGGTACGACGAGCAGTACTTC
TRBJ2-2 | once | TRBV23-1 | - | CLGQINTGELFF | TGCCTTGGACAGATAAACACCGGGGAGCTGTTTTTT
TRBJ2-1 | - | TRBV6-5 | TRBD2 | CASSYSRLAAYNEQFF | TGTGCCAGCAGTTACTCGCGACTAGCGGCCTACAATGAGCAGTTCTTC
TRBJ1-5 | once | TRBV5-6 | - | CASSFGGEGMRQPQHF | TGTGCCAGCAGTTTTGGAGGGGAGGGTATGCGCCAGCCCCAGCATTTT